This TCR beta chain is drawn from a study of human T cells and chemical hapten exposure. Study background: Throughout the approximately 24-week study, diphenylcyclopropenone was applied weekly to the patients' scalps.

As for time point: patch test 1, 2 weeks after DPC sensitization. Documented treatment: therapeutic diphenylcyclopropenone sensitization with weekly scalp DPC. Alopecia patients deemed DPC-suitable, aged 18 to 70, excluding pregnancy. The CDR3 consists of 13 residues. CDR1 and CDR2 (germline): SQVTM, ANQGSEA. V lost 7 bases and J lost 6, with 18 bases in between. This clonotype was seen only a few times. Its cognate antigen is unknown. Original analysis: Sampled TCR counts reached a median of roughly 100,000 per sample, with values ranging from 23,224 to 690,600. MiXCR, run by TCRdb on the RACE reads, gives a single entry per CDR3 protein. The V and J calls were determined by TCRdb, not by the authors. The repertoire includes 120,000 or so distinct CDR3 sequences, roughly 13% of them detected once, and 0.92% sits in the top ten. Overall study findings and caveats: Patch test score showed a positive correlation with PT1 expanded TCR counts.

The clonotype originates from a man in his late teens or twenties with alopecia areata. Some clones in this sample may be carry-over from other donors' samples. Source: whole blood, taken in connection with sensitization to the hapten diphenylcyclopropenone (DPC). The rearrangement uses TRBV29-1 and TRBJ1-2, with TRBD1 as a possible D gene (5 bases). CDR3 in DNA: TGCAGCGCTCCCGGGTGGGGCCTAGATGGCTACACCTTC. Its protein is CSAPGWGLDGYTF.